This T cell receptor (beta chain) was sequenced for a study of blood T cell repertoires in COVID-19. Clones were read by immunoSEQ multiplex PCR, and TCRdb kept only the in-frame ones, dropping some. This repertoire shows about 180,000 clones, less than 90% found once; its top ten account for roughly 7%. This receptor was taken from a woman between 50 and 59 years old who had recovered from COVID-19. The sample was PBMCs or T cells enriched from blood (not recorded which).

The CDR3 loop is CASSEQGNTEAFF. CDR3 sequence (DNA): TGTGCCAGCAGCGAACAGGGGAACACTGAAGCTTTCTTT. This sequence joins TRBV14 and TRBJ1-1; possible D gene TRBD1, 6 bases. The length of the CDR3 is 13 residues. CDR1 and CDR2 from the germline V gene are SGHDN and FVKESK. V was shortened by 5 bases and J by 1 base, with 8 bases between the two germline ends. The complete variable domain, with remaining parts taken from reference TRBV14 and TRBJ1-1, reads EAGVTQFPSHSVIEKGQTVTLRCDPISGHDNLYWYRRVMGKEIKFLLHFVKESKQDESGMPNNRFLAERTGGTYSTLKVQPAELEDSGVYFCASSEQGNTEAFFGQGTRLTVV.